The clone carrying this T cell receptor (beta chain) was detected ten times or more. Its target is not known. V was clipped by 4 bases and J by 4 bases; unmatched bases: 4. The CDR3 is 16 residues long. Each TCR beta library was made by quantitative 5'-RACE that incorporated molecular barcodes. A single record per CDR3 protein comes from TCRdb applying MiXCR to the 5' RACE reads. Seen here are fewer than 250,000 distinct CDR3 sequences, over 9.5% observed once, and the top ten hold about 3%. The sample is drawn from a study of CD8 T cells in ankylosing spondylitis. The study, taken as a whole, reports: Relatively scarce in peripheral blood, disease-linked clones were CD8+. Ankylosing spondylitis blood appeared to carry a characteristic TCR beta motif of roughly eight highly homologous variants. Matched ankylosing spondylitis synovial fluid reportedly showed significant enrichment of disease-linked clones.

The specimen sequenced was blood, either unsorted or a sorted T cell fraction (not recorded which). The clonotype originates from a male donor with ankylosing spondylitis or in good health (not recorded which). The chain carries TRBV12-3 or TRBV12-4 and TRBJ2-2; 12 bases fit TRBD2. The CDR3 is CASSSTSGGSTGELFF. CDR3 DNA: TGTGCCAGCAGTTCCACTAGCGGGGGGTCCACCGGGGAGCTGTTTTTT.